This T cell receptor beta chain was retrieved from a study of cytomegalovirus exposure and HLA in healthy donors. V lost 5 bases and J lost 4; bases outside the gene matches: 7. This CDR3 comprises 16 residues. Germline values: CDR1 MNHEY, CDR2 SMNVEV (reference sequence). The PCR was carried out with 60 Vbeta primers and 13 Jbeta primers. Data came from immunoSEQ multiplex PCR; TCRdb stores just in-frame clones and leaves some out. The sample contains more than 150,000 clones, roughly 74% of which appear only once. Concerning this clone itself: Its antigen is not known.

Notes on the study in general: In a later analysis, across HLA loci, associated TCR counts were highest for DRB1, lowest for HLA-C. Three CMV-associated chains proved CMV antigen-specific in vitro.

The sequenced sample was PBMCs. The chain joins TRBV27 to TRBJ2-3; TRBD2 matches 12 bases. This TCR came from a woman in her thirties in good health and CMV-seropositive. CDR3 in DNA: TGTGCCAGCAGTAAGCGGACTAGCGGGATCCCAGATACGCAGTATTTT. Translated: CASSKRTSGIPDTQYF.